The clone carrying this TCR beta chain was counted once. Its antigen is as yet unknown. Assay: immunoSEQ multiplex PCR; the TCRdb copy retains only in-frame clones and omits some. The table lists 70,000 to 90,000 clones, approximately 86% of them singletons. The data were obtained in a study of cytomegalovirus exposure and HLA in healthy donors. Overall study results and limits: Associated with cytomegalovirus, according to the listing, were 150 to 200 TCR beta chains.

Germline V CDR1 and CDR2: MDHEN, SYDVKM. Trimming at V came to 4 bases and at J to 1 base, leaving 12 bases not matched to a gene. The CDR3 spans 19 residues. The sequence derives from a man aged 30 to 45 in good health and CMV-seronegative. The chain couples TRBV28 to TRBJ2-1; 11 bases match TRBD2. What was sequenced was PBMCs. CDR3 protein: CASSSNSPTSGRSYNEQFF. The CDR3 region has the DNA TGTGCCAGCAGTTCTAATTCCCCCACTAGCGGGAGATCCTACAATGAGCAGTTCTTC.